This T cell receptor beta chain was captured in a study of T cell therapy after organ transplantation. On the study more broadly: Of ten patients, eight responded clinically and two did not. The study, taken as a whole, reports: Both transferred clonotypes and endogenous ones absent from products apparently reconstituted.

Comment on this clone: The target antigen is unknown.

Method: immunoSEQ multiplex PCR; TCRdb's copy keeps in-frame clones and lacks some. The data show around 15,000 clones, 65% to 90% seen once. Time point in this sample: 20-29 weeks after completion of therapy. Patients were solid-organ transplant recipients with drug-resistant or recurrent cytomegalovirus. This CDR3 spans 16 amino acids. With V trimmed by 5 bases and J by 8 bases, 9 bases remained unmatched. Germline V gene sequence: CDR1 SGHNT, CDR2 YENEEA. The starting material was CD8+ T cells from blood, obtained after autologous CMV-specific T cell therapy. V and J are TRBV11-3 and TRBJ2-1, with 13 bases aligning to TRBD2. The receptor's source is a human patient who had received a solid organ transplant and had CMV disease. Some T cells may possibly be graft donor cells. The CDR3 DNA is TGTGCCAGCAGCGCCGGGACTAGCGGGGTTAGCGATGAGCAGTTCTTC. This codes for CASSAGTSGVSDEQFF.